This T cell receptor (beta chain) was recorded in a study of cytotoxic CD8 clonotypes in ibrutinib-treated CLL (dated by TCRdb to the early 2020s). In the study overall: The cohort had about a dozen relapsed/refractory and around 14 treatment-naive patients; 17 to 18 were IGHV unmutated. Longitudinal samples were obtainable from about 30% of the roughly 90 participants in the trial. Response samples were taken after a median of 12 months on treatment, ranging from about 6 to 40 months. Every sample from remission and from progressive disease was obtained while the patients were still on ibrutinib. Cryopreserved peripheral blood mononuclear cells were collected before treatment, at response, and at either disease progression or sustained remission. On average, each sample had a few hundred thousand productive templates and approximately 100,000 productive rearrangements. Responses were partial in 24 patients and complete in 2; after median about 63 months follow-up, around 15 stayed in remission and some twelve progressed. Here is what the overall study found, with its caveats: Public clonotypes were rare and either shrank or stayed stable during treatment, and the rise in clonality at ibrutinib response reflected expansion of private clonotypes. An increase in clonality was observed at ibrutinib response, with clonality remaining stable during sustained remission and falling back toward baseline at progression. Sampling times were not matched between sustained-remission and progressing patients, and lymph node repertoires were not studied. At baseline, clonality was higher than in age-matched healthy donors and showed a strong correlation with circulating CD8+ T-cell counts.

In the paper's terms, the time point label means: 24 months on ibrutinib. For TCR beta library preparation, approximately 2 micrograms of genomic DNA were extracted from the cryopreserved PBMCs. Longitudinal blood samples from CLL patients on ibrutinib monotherapy were analyzed using high-throughput TCR beta sequencing. The patients took part in an open-label, single-center phase 2 trial of ibrutinib monotherapy. Each clonotype received, on average, 10x coverage in deep resolution sequencing performed on a MiSeq, where the target depth lay between 1 in 1 million and 1 in 200,000 T cells. TCR beta libraries were generated with the immunoSEQ hsTCRB Kit. Per the authors' processing: The data were analyzed with ImmunoSEQ Analyzer and ImmunoSEQ Data Assistant, and V, D and J gene assignments followed IMGT definitions. Clonality, which ranges from 0 to 1, was calculated as one minus the normalized Shannon entropy of productive rearrangement frequencies. Public clonotype analysis was restricted to overrepresented clonotypes comprising at least 0.05% of each patient's repertoire. Thirteen age-matched healthy donor repertoires from immuneACCESS were used as controls for clonality. This immuneACCESS table, as held by TCRdb, lists in-frame sequences with V and J called but not all clones. Of the missing ones, under half trace to an unresolved V gene in checked studies; the others have no known cause. Clonal size and the V and J genes are those of that table, whereas D and trimming came from the DNA. Recorded for this sample are tens of thousands of clones; about 70% of them occurred a single time. The ten largest make up around 30% of the sample.

With regard to this clone: No antigen is known for it. Per-base qualities were not stored, and no clone one base away is much larger.

CDR1 and CDR2 are read off the germline V gene as ENHRY and SYGVKD. The V end loses 3 bases and the J end loses 1 base, and a stretch of 10 bases separates them. The CDR3 numbers 16 residues from cysteine through phenylalanine. CDR3 DNA only is kept here, 48 bases in frame from base 1. This clonotype was sampled from a human donor with chronic lymphocytic leukemia. The sequence is built from TRBV10-3 and TRBJ2-6; the D gene identity is not certain. Source: PBMCs, taken after 24 months of ibrutinib treatment. The CDR3: CAISDLVGSGANVLTF. The nucleotide sequence is TGTGCCATCAGTGATTTGGTAGGGTCTGGGGCCAACGTCCTGACTTTC.